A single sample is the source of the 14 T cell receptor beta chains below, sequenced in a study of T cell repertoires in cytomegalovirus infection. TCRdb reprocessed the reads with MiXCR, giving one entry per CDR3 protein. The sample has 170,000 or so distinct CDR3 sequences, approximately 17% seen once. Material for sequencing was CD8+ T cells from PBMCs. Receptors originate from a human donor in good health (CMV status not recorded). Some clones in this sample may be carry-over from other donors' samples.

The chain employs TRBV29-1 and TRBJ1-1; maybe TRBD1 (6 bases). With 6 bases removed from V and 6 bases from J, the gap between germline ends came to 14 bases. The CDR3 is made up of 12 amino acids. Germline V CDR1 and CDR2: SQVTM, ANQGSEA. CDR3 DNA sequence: TGCAGCGTCCCGTCTGGGGGCCCTGAAGCTTTCTTT. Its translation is CSVPSGGPEAFF.

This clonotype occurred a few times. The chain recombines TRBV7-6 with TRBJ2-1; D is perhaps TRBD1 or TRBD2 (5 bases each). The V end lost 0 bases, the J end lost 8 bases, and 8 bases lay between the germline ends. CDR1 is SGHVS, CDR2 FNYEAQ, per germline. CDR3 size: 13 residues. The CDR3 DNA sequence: TGTGCCAGCAGCTTAGCGCGAGGGGATGAGCAGTTCTTC. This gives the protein CASSLARGDEQFF.

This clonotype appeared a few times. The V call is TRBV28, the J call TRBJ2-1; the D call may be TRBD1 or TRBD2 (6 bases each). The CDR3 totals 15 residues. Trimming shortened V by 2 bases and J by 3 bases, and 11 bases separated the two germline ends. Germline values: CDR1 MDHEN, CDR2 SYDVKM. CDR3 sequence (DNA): TGTGCCAGCAGTTTAGGGGGGCGCGTCTACAATGAGCAGTTCTTC. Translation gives CASSLGGRVYNEQFF.

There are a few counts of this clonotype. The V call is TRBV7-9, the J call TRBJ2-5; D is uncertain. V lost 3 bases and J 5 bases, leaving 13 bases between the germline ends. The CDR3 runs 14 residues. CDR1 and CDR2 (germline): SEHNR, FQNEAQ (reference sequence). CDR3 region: CASSFPQRMETQYF. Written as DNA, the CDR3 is TGTGCCAGCAGCTTCCCTCAGCGAATGGAGACCCAGTACTTC.

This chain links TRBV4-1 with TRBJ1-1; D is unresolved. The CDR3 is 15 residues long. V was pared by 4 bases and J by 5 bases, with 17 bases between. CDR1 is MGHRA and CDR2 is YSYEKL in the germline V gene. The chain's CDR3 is CASSLASRTTTEAFF. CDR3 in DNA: TGCGCCAGCAGCCTGGCCAGCAGAACGACAACTGAAGCTTTCTTT.

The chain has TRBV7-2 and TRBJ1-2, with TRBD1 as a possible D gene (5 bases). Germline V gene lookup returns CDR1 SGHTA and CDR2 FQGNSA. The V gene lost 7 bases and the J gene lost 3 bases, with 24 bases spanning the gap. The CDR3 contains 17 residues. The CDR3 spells CASTFRRRGAWDYGYTF. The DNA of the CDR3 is TGTGCCAGCACCTTCAGGCGAAGAGGGGCGTGGGACTATGGCTACACCTTC.

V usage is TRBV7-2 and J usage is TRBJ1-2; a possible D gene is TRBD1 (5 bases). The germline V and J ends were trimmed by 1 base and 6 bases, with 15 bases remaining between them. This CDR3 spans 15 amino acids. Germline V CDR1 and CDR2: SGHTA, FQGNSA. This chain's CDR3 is CASSLGAGRENGYTF. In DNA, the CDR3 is TGTGCCAGCAGCTTAGGGGCAGGGCGTGAAAATGGCTACACCTTC. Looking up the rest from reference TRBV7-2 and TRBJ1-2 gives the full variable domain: GAGVSQSPSNKVTEKGKDVELRCDPISGHTALYWYRQSLGQGLEFLIYFQGNSAPDKSGLPSDRFSAERTGGSVSTLTIQRTQQEDSAVYLCASSLGAGRENGYTFGSGTRLTVV.

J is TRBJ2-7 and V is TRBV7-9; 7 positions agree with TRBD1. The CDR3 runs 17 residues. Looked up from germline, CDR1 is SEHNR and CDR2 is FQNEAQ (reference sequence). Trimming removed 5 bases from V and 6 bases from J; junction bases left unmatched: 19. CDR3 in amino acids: CASSESWKRDSKGEQYF. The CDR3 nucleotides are TGTGCCAGCAGCGAGAGTTGGAAACGGGACAGCAAAGGCGAGCAGTACTTC.

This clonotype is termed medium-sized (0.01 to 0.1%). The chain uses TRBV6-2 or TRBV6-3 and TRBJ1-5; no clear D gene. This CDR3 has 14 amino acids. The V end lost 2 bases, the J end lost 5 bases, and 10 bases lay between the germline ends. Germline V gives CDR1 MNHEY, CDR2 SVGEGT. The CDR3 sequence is CASSYVSSHQPQHF. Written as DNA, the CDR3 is TGTGCCAGCAGTTACGTGTCCTCTCATCAGCCCCAGCATTTT.

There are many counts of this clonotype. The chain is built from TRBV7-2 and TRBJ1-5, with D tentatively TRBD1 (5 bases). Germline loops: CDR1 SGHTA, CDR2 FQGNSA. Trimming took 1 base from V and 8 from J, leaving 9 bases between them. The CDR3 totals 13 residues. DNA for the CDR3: TGTGCCAGCAGCTTAGTTACAGGAAAGCCCCAGCATTTT. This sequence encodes CASSLVTGKPQHF.

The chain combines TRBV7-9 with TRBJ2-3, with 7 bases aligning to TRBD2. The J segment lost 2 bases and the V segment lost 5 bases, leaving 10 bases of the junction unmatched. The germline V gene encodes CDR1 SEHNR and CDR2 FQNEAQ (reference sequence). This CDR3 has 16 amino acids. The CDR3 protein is CASSPRRAGDTDTQYF. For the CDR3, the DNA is TGTGCCAGCAGCCCCCGCCGGGCGGGGGACACAGATACGCAGTATTTT. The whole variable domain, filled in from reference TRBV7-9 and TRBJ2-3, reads DTGVSQNPRHKITKRGQNVTFRCDPISEHNRLYWYRQTLGQGPEFLTYFQNEAQLEKSRLLSDRFSAERPKGSFSTLEIQRTEQGDSAMYLCASSPRRAGDTDTQYFGPGTRLTVL.

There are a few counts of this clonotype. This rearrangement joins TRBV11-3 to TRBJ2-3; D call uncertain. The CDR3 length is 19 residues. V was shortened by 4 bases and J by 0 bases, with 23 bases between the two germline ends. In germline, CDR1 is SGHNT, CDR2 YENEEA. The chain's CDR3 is CASSSTTGTGRASTDTQYF. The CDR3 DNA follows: TGTGCCAGCAGCTCTACAACCGGAACCGGGCGAGCAAGCACAGATACGCAGTATTTT.

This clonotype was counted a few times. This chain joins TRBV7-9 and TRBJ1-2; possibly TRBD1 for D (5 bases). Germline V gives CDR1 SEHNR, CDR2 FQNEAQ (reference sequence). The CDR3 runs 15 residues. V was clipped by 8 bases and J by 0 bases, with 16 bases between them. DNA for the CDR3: TGTGCCAGCGGGGACCCTTGGGGTTCTAACTATGGCTACACCTTC. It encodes CASGDPWGSNYGYTF.

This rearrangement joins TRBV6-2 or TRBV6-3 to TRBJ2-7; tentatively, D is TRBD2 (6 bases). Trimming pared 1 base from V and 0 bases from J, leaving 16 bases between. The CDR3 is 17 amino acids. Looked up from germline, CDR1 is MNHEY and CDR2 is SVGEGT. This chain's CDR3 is CASSYWVDSGRSYEQYF. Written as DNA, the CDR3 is TGTGCCAGCAGTTACTGGGTTGACAGCGGGCGCTCCTACGAGCAGTACTTC.